This section outlines one TCR beta chain sequence together with its context. The antigen remains undetermined. Germline V CDR1 and CDR2: SEHNR, FQNEAQ (reference sequence). The V end lost 4 bases, the J end lost 6 bases, and 24 bases lay between the germline ends. The CDR3 is made up of 17 amino acids. The sample comes from a study of shared clonotypes between healthy human individuals. Measured with immunoSEQ multiplex PCR; TCRdb has only the in-frame clones, and not every one. Counted here are a few million clones, over 90% occurring once; the ten biggest clones make up under 0.45%. Study-level results: Across a handful of donors, naive CD4 shared 5% to 6.5%, naive CD8 more than 3%, memory CD4 about 2.4%, memory CD8 over 0.3%. Non-shared clonotypes had lower generation probabilities than clonotypes shared by all four sorted-subset donors.

The chain carries TRBV7-9 and TRBJ1-1, with a tentative D call TRBD1 (5 bases). The origin of this receptor is a man between 18 and 29 years old in good health. Some clones in this sample may be carry-over from other donors' samples. Sequencing was performed on naive CD4+ T cells from PBMCs. Subset reported: CD45RA+ positively selected. The CDR3 reads CASSSSKTVYDDPEAFF. The CDR3 DNA follows: TGTGCCAGCAGCTCCTCCAAGACAGTGTACGATGACCCTGAAGCTTTCTTT.